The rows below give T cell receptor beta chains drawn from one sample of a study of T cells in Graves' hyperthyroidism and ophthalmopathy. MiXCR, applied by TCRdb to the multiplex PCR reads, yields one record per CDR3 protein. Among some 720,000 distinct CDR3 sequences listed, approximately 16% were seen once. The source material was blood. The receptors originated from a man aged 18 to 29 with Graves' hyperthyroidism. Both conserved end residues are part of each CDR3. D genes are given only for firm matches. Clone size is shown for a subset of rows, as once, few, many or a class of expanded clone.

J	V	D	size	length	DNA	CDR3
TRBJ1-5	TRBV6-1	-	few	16	TGTGCCAGCAGTTCCCGGGGGGGTTCCCTCAATCAGCCCCAGCATTTT	CASSSRGGSLNQPQHF
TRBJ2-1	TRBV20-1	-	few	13	TGCAGTGCTAGCTGGAGGGCAGTAAATGAGCAGTTCTTC	CSASWRAVNEQFF
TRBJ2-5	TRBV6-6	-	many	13	TGTGCCAGCAGTTACTCCGAGCAAGAGACCCAGTACTTC	CASSYSEQETQYF
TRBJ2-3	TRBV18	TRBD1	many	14	TGTGCCAGCTCAAACAGGGGGACCGCAGATACGCAGTATTTT	CASSNRGTADTQYF
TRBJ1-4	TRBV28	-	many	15	TGTGCCAGCAGTTTTGTCGTAACACCTAATGAAAAACTGTTTTTT	CASSFVVTPNEKLFF
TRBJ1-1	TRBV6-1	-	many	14	TGTGCCAGCAGTAAGACAGGAGGGAACACTGAAGCTTTCTTT	CASSKTGGNTEAFF
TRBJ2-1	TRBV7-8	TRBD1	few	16	TGTGCCAGCAGCTTAGCAGACAGGGGGTCCTACAATGAGCAGTTCTTC	CASSLADRGSYNEQFF
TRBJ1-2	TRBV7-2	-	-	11	TGTGCCAGCAGCCCCGATTATGGCTACACCTTC	CASSPDYGYTF
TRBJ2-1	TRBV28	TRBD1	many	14	TGTGCCAGCAGTTCGGGACAGGGGGTGGATGAGCAGTTCTTC	CASSSGQGVDEQFF
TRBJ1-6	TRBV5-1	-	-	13	TGCGCCAGCAGCTTGGGGGACAATTCACCCCTCCACTTT	CASSLGDNSPLHF
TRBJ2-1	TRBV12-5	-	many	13	TGTGCTAGTGGTTTGGTAGGGGGGGCTGAGCAGTTCTTC	CASGLVGGAEQFF
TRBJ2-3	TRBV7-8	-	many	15	TGTGCCAGCAGCAAGACAACCCTTGGCACAGATACGCAGTATTTT	CASSKTTLGTDTQYF
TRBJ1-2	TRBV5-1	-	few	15	TGCGCCAGCAGCCCCGGGTCAGGGGACATCTATGGCTACACCTTC	CASSPGSGDIYGYTF
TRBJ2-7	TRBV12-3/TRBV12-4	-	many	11	TGTGCCAGCAGCGAAGGGGATAGGCAGTACTTC	CASSEGDRQYF
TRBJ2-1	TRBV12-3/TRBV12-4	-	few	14	TGTGCCAGCAGACCAGGGTCGAGTTCCAATGAGCAGTTCTTC	CASRPGSSSNEQFF
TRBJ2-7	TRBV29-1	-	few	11	TGCAGCGTTGGCAGCACCTACGAGCAGTACTTC	CSVGSTYEQYF
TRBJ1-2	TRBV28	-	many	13	TGTGCCAGCAGTCCCGGGGAGATCTATGGCTACACCTTC	CASSPGEIYGYTF
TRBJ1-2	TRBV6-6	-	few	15	TGTGCCAGCAGTTACTCGGCCAGGCCTAACTATGGCTACACCTTC	CASSYSARPNYGYTF
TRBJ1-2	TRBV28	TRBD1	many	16	TGTGCCAGCAGATTATACCGGGACAGGGGCCTCTATGGCTACACCTTC	CASRLYRDRGLYGYTF
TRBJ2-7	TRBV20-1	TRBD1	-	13	TGCAGTGGTGTGGACAGGGGGTCAGTCGAGCAGTACTTC	CSGVDRGSVEQYF
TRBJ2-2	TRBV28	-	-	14	TGTGCCAGCAGGCCGGGACATTACACCGGGGAGCTGTTTTTT	CASRPGHYTGELFF
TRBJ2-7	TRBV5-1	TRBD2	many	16	TGCGCCAGCAGCTGGTCCGGGACTAGCGGGAGCAGCGAGCAGTACTTC	CASSWSGTSGSSEQYF
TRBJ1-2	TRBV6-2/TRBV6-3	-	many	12	TGTGCCAGCAGTTACTCGGGCTATGGCTACACCTTC	CASSYSGYGYTF
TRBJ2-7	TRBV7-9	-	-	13	TGTGCCAGCAGCTTCTCAGAGGCCTACGAGCAGTACTTC	CASSFSEAYEQYF
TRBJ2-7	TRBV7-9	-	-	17	TGTGCCAGCAGCTTATTGTATCGGAGGAACGGCTCCTACGAGCAGTACTTC	CASSLLYRRNGSYEQYF
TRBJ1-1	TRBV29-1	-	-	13	TGCAGCGTCAGGACAGTGGATAGCACTGAAGCTTTCTTT	CSVRTVDSTEAFF
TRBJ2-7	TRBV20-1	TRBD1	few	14	TGCAGTGCTCGCGGACAGGGAAGCTCCTACGAGCAGTACTTC	CSARGQGSSYEQYF
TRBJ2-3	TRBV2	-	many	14	TGTGCCAGCAGGTACACGACTAGCACAGATACGCAGTATTTT	CASRYTTSTDTQYF
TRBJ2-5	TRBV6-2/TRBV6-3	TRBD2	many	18	TGTGCCAGCAGCCCTTCAATCGTACTAGCGGGCCTCCAAGAGACCCAGTACTTC	CASSPSIVLAGLQETQYF
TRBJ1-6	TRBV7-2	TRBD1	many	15	TGTGCCAGCAGCCCCGGGACAGGGGGGAATTCACCCCTCCACTTT	CASSPGTGGNSPLHF
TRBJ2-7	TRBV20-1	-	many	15	TGCAGTGCCTTGCTAGGGCCTGCGAGCTCCTACGAGCAGTACTTC	CSALLGPASSYEQYF
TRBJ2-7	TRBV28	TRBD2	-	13	TGTGCCAGCAGTTCCCAACTAGCGGGGGAGCAGTACTTC	CASSSQLAGEQYF
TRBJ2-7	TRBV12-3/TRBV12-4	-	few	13	TGTGCCAGCAGTTTAGTCGGACATCACGAGCAGTACTTC	CASSLVGHHEQYF
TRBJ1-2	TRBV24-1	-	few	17	TGTGCCACCAGTGATTCCATGGTTTCGACCGAGAACTATGGCTACACCTTC	CATSDSMVSTENYGYTF
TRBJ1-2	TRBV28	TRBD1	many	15	TGTGCCAGCAGTTTATGGGACAGGGGTGACTATGGCTACACCTTC	CASSLWDRGDYGYTF